What follows are 3 T cell receptor beta chains derived from one specimen sequenced in a study of monozygotic twins with inflammatory bowel disease. TCRdb re-called the 5' RACE reads; every CDR3 protein appears as one record, without DNA. The table lists fewer than 400,000 distinct CDR3 sequences. The sequenced sample was blood. The source of these receptors is a human donor with ulcerative colitis or Crohn's disease, or a healthy co-twin of an affected twin (not recorded which).

CDR3 amino acids: CAIRGSGGNNEQFF. The chain carries TRBV10-3 and TRBJ2-1; no DNA is available, so the TRBD2 call from TCRdb remains unchecked. The CDR3 consists of 14 residues. Germline assignment: CDR1 ENHRY and CDR2 SYGVKD.

V gene TRBV27 combines with J gene TRBJ1-1; TCRdb lists TRBD1, though no DNA is available to test this call. The CDR3 length is 16 residues. From germline, CDR1 is MNHEY and CDR2 SMNVEV (reference sequence). The CDR3 protein is CASKTRRQAGNTEAFF.

This chain links TRBV5-6 with TRBJ1-6; the TCRdb D gene call, TRBD1, has no DNA to confirm it. The CDR3 loop spans 14 amino acids. Per the germline V gene, CDR1 is SGHDT and CDR2 is YYEEEE. The CDR3 protein is CASSLGGAHSPLHF.